A single sample gave rise to the 15 T cell receptor beta chains below, sequenced in a study of glioma-infiltrating T cells after dendritic cell vaccination. Sequenced by immunoSEQ multiplex PCR; TCRdb stores in-frame clones only, minus some. The data hold 93,000 or so clones, with 80% to 90% observed a single time. Specimen: blood, collected before dendritic cell vaccination. Every receptor here comes from a human donor with glioblastoma.

V is TRBV27 and J is TRBJ2-1; D gene uncertain. This CDR3 is built from 17 residues. The germline V and J ends were trimmed by 2 bases and 0 bases, with 14 bases remaining between them. CDR1 is MNHEY and CDR2 is SMNVEV in the germline V gene (reference sequence). The CDR3 DNA sequence: TGTGCCAGCAGTTTAAAATGGAGCAGTAGCTCCTACAATGAGCAGTTCTTC. Translation: CASSLKWSSSSYNEQFF.

DNA for the CDR3: TGCAGCGTTGAAGGGGGCATTGGGGAGACCCAGTACTTC. Its translation is CSVEGGIGETQYF. The chain combines TRBV29-1 with TRBJ2-5, with D tentatively TRBD1 (5 bases). The CDR3 sequence is 13 residues long. Germline V gives CDR1 SQVTM, CDR2 ANQGSEA. V was pared by 1 base and J by 5 bases, with 11 bases between.

This chain connects TRBV5-1 to TRBJ2-2; 7 positions agree with TRBD1. Germline V lookup: CDR1 SGHRS, CDR2 YFSETQ. CDR3 size: 15 residues. The J segment lost 2 bases and the V segment lost 6 bases, leaving 7 bases of the junction unmatched. The DNA of the CDR3 is TGCGCCAGCACTCTTCGGGACAGAAACACCGGGGAGCTGTTTTTT. Its protein is CASTLRDRNTGELFF.

This clone was seen a few times. V and J are TRBV7-8 and TRBJ1-2; 8 bases map to TRBD1. The CDR3 is made up of 13 amino acids. Germline CDR1 SGHVS, CDR2 FQNEAQ. After removal of 5 bases from V and 4 bases from J, the junction contained 3 bases not matched to a gene. CDR3 protein: CASSTGQGYGYTF. Written as DNA, the CDR3 is TGTGCCAGCAGCACCGGACAGGGCTATGGCTACACCTTC.

The chain links TRBV7-8 to TRBJ1-6; D uncertain. Trimming took off 1 base at V and 10 bases at J, with 11 bases between the two ends. The germline V gene encodes CDR1 SGHVS and CDR2 FQNEAQ. This CDR3 region has 14 residues. The CDR3: CASSLGTPASPLHF. CDR3 bases: TGTGCCAGCAGCTTAGGGACTCCGGCGTCACCCCTCCACTTT.

The J gene is TRBJ1-1, the V gene TRBV4-1; perhaps TRBD1 as D (5 bases). V dropped 0 bases and J dropped 4 bases, with 18 bases sitting between them. CDR1 MGHRA and CDR2 YSYEKL come from the germline V gene. The CDR3 totals 17 residues. CDR3: CASSQDIRQGDATEAFF. In nucleotides, the CDR3 is TGCGCCAGCAGCCAAGACATCCGGCAGGGCGATGCCACTGAAGCTTTCTTT.

This chain joins TRBV5-1 and TRBJ1-2; unclear D gene. The CDR3 covers 13 residues. Germline V gene lookup returns CDR1 SGHRS and CDR2 YFSETQ. Trimming took off 0 bases at V and 7 bases at J, with 10 bases between the two ends. CDR3 region: CASSLDSMSGYTF. The CDR3 nucleotides read TGCGCCAGCAGCTTGGACAGCATGTCTGGCTACACCTTC.

V and J are TRBV5-4 and TRBJ2-7; TRBD1 agrees at 9 bases. The V gene end was trimmed by 5 bases and the J gene end by 5 bases; junction bases not matched to a gene: 2. The germline V gene has CDR1 SGHNT and CDR2 YYREEE (reference sequence). The CDR3 has 12 amino acids. The CDR3 here is CASSTGGDEQYF. DNA for the CDR3: TGTGCCAGCAGTACAGGGGGCGACGAGCAGTACTTC.

The gene calls are TRBV11-3 and TRBJ2-5; TRBD1 matches 11 bases. CDR3 length: 16 residues. After removal of 4 bases from V and 5 bases from J, the junction contained 9 bases not matched to a gene. Germline CDR1 reads SGHNT; CDR2 reads YENEEA. CDR3 region: CASSSRTGGDGETQYF. CDR3 in DNA: TGTGCCAGCAGCTCAAGGACAGGGGGCGACGGGGAGACCCAGTACTTC.

The CDR3 DNA reads as TGCGCCAGCAGCCGATTTGAGGGGGACTCCTACGAGCAGTACTTC. It codes for CASSRFEGDSYEQYF. The chain carries TRBV4-1 and TRBJ2-7; tentatively, D is TRBD1 (6 bases). The germline gives CDR1 MGHRA, CDR2 YSYEKL. This CDR3 is built from 15 residues. Trimming stripped 4 bases from V and 0 bases from J, with 13 bases between.

This chain's CDR3 is CASSWGPGGALDYTF. In DNA form, the CDR3 reads TGTGCCAGCAGCTGGGGTCCCGGGGGAGCTTTGGACTACACCTTC. This chain links TRBV7-9 with TRBJ1-2; D is possibly TRBD1 (5 bases). CDR1 is SEHNR and CDR2 is FQNEAQ in the germline V gene (reference sequence). Trimming cost V 4 bases and J 10 bases, with 22 bases left between them. This CDR3 spans 15 amino acids.

The CDR3 DNA follows: TGTGCCAGCAGCGGCGGGACAGGGAGCTCCTACGAGCAGTACTTC. It yields the protein CASSGGTGSSYEQYF. The chain joins TRBV7-6 to TRBJ2-7, with 9 positions matching TRBD1. The V and J ends lost 5 bases and 0 bases, in that order; junction bases with no gene match: 5. CDR1 SGHVS and CDR2 FNYEAQ come from the germline V gene. The CDR3 contains 15 residues.

This clone was observed a single time. The J gene is TRBJ1-2, the V gene TRBV6-5, with D possibly matching TRBD1 (6 bases). Germline-derived CDR1 and CDR2 are MNHEY and SVGAGI. V was shortened by 5 bases and J by 6 bases, with 19 bases between the two germline ends. This CDR3 contains 15 residues. The CDR3 nucleotides read TGTGCCAGCAGTAGGGGGGGTGCTGACACCCATGGCTACACCTTC. Translated, it gives CASSRGGADTHGYTF.

This clone was seen ten or more times. V and J are TRBV10-3 and TRBJ2-1; D may be TRBD1 (5 bases). Trimming cost V 10 bases and J 5 bases, with 18 bases left between them. The V gene's germline CDR1 is ENHRY and CDR2 SYGVKD. The CDR3 has 14 amino acids. The chain's CDR3 is CASRLPGMDNEQFF. CDR3 coding DNA: TGTGCCAGCAGGCTCCCAGGGATGGACAATGAGCAGTTCTTC.

CDR3 sequence reads: CAWSRGGTNEKLFF. CDR3 nucleotide sequence: TGTGCCTGGAGTAGGGGGGGGACTAATGAAAAACTGTTTTTT. This chain joins TRBV30 and TRBJ1-4; tentative D call: TRBD1 (6 bases). Per germline, CDR1 GTSNPN and CDR2 SVGIG (reference sequence). Between the trimmed V and J ends, which lost 2 bases and 2 bases, there was a span of 9 bases. This CDR3 comprises 14 residues.